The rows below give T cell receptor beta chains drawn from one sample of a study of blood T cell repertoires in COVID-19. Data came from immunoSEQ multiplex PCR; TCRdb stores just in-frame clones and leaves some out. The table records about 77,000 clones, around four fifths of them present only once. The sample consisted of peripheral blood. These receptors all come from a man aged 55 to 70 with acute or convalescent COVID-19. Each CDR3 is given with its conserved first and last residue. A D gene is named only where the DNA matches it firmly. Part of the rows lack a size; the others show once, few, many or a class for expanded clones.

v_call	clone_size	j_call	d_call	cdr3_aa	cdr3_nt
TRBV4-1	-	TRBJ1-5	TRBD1	CASSQENTGQRPQHF	TGCGCCAGCAGCCAAGAAAACACGGGACAGAGACCCCAGCATTTT
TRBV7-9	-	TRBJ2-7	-	CASSLGGLSYEQYF	TGTGCCAGCAGCTTAGGGGGACTTTCCTACGAGCAGTACTTC
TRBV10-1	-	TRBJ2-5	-	CASSEDRQTQETQYF	TGCGCCAGCAGTGAAGATCGACAGACCCAAGAGACCCAGTACTTC
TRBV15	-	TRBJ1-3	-	CATSRDRRNIYF	TGTGCCACCAGCAGAGATCGGAGGAATATATATTTT
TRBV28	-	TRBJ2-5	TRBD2	CASRTGGGGGETQYF	TGTGCCAGCAGGACCGGGGGAGGCGGGGGAGAGACCCAGTACTTC
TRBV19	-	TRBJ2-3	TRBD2	CASSMRKRDFSDTQYF	TGTGCCAGTAGTATGAGGAAGCGGGATTTTTCAGATACGCAGTATTTT
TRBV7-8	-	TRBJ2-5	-	CASSTLDSRTQETQYF	TGTGCCAGCAGCACACTGGACAGTCGGACCCAAGAGACCCAGTACTTC
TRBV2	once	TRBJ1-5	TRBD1	CASSGTGGHQPQHF	TGTGCCAGCAGTGGGACAGGGGGACATCAGCCCCAGCATTTT
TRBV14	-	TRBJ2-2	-	CASSDAGTGELFF	TGTGCCAGCAGCGATGCCGGGACCGGGGAGCTGTTTTTT
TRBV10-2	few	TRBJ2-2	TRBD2	CASSGTSGGTGELFF	TGCGCCAGCAGCGGGACTAGCGGGGGGACCGGGGAGCTGTTTTTT
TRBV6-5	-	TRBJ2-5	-	CASRGGWEEETQYF	TGTGCCAGCAGGGGGGGATGGGAGGAAGAGACCCAGTACTTC
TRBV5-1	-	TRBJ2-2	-	CASSTDRANTGELFF	TGCGCCAGCAGCACGGACAGAGCGAACACCGGGGAGCTGTTTTTT
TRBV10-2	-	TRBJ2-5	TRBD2	CASSISGAETQYF	TGCGCCAGCAGTATCAGCGGGGCTGAGACCCAGTACTTC
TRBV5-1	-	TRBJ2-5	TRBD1	CASSLGADREETQYF	TGCGCCAGCAGCTTGGGGGCGGACAGGGAAGAGACCCAGTACTTC
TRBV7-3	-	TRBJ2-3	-	CASSSQQGGDTQYF	TGTGCCAGCAGCTCCCAACAGGGCGGAGATACGCAGTATTTT
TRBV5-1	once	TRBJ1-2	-	CASSPGGLGAGYTF	TGCGCCAGCAGCCCCGGGGGGCTAGGGGCGGGCTACACCTTC
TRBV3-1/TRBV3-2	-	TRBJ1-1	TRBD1	CASSQDRGATEAFF	TGTGCCAGCAGCCAAGACAGGGGGGCCACTGAAGCTTTCTTT
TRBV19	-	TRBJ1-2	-	CASSIDGGSNYGYTF	TGTGCCAGTAGTATAGATGGGGGGAGTAACTATGGCTACACCTTC
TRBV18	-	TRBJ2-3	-	CASSRTDSADTQYF	TGTGCCAGCTCACGAACGGACAGTGCAGATACGCAGTATTTT
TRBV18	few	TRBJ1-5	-	CASSPSFGNQPQHF	TGTGCCAGCTCACCCAGTTTTGGCAATCAGCCCCAGCATTTT
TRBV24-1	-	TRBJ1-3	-	CATSDRGNTIYF	TGTGCCACCAGTGACAGGGGAAACACCATATATTTT
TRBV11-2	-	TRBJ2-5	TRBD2	CASSPSGEGQQETQYF	TGTGCCAGCAGCCCCTCCGGGGAGGGGCAACAAGAGACCCAGTACTTC
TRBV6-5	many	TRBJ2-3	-	CASWGLDSTDTQYF	TGTGCCAGCTGGGGCCTCGACAGCACAGATACGCAGTATTTT
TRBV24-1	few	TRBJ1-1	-	CATSDLEGAEAFF	TGTGCCACCAGCGACCTAGAGGGCGCTGAAGCTTTCTTT
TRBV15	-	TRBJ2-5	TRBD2	CATSSPLAGGPVETQYF	TGTGCCACCAGCAGCCCCCTAGCGGGGGGGCCGGTAGAGACCCAGTACTTC
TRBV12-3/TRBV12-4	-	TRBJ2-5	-	CASSLGLAETQYF	TGTGCCAGCAGTTTGGGCCTAGCAGAGACCCAGTACTTC
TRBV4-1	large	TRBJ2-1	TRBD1	CASSPGQGNEQFF	TGCGCCAGCAGCCCGGGACAGGGGAATGAGCAGTTCTTC
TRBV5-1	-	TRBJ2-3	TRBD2	CASTPLGPGTSGGGSTDTQYF	TGCGCCAGCACACCCTTAGGCCCCGGGACTAGCGGGGGGGGAAGCACAGATACGCAGTATTTT
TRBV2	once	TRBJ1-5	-	CASAGGSNQPQHF	TGTGCCAGCGCGGGGGGTAGCAATCAGCCCCAGCATTTT
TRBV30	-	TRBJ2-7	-	CAYSDRPMRNEQYF	TGTGCCTATTCGGACAGACCGATGCGTAACGAGCAGTACTTC
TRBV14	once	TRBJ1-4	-	CASSRYTEKLFF	TGTGCCAGCAGCCGGTACACGGAAAAACTGTTTTTT
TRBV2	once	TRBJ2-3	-	CASNRGTDTQYF	TGTGCCAGCAACAGGGGCACAGATACGCAGTATTTT
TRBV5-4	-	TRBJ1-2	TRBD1	CASSTQQGIRDYGYTF	TGTGCCAGCAGTACACAACAGGGGATAAGGGACTATGGCTACACCTTC
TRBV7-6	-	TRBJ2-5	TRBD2	CATTPGGGVYQETQYF	TGTGCCACCACCCCGGGAGGCGGGGTGTACCAAGAGACCCAGTACTTC
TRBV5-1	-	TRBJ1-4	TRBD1	CASSQSTGQGNEKLFF	TGCGCCAGCAGCCAGTCTACCGGACAGGGTAATGAAAAACTGTTTTTT
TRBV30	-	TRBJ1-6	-	CAWSVLGGNAPLHF	TGTGCCTGGAGTGTACTAGGAGGAAACGCACCCCTCCACTTT
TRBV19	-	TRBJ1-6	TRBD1	CASSSRTGRTYNSPLHF	TGTGCCAGTAGTTCCCGGACAGGTAGAACCTATAATTCACCCCTCCACTTT
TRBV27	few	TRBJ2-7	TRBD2	CASSYLSGNVEQYF	TGTGCCAGCAGCTACCTAAGCGGGAACGTCGAGCAGTACTTC
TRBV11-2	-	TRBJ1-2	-	CASSFTTSSVRSYTF	TGTGCCAGCAGCTTCACCACGTCATCCGTTAGAAGCTACACCTTC
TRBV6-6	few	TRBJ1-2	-	CASSYSGRGGYTF	TGTGCCAGCAGTTACTCAGGGAGGGGTGGCTACACCTTC
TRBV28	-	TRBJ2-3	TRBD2	CASKIRDTHSGGYDTQYF	TGTGCCAGCAAAATCCGGGACACCCATAGCGGGGGGTATGATACGCAGTATTTT
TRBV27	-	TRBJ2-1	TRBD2	CASRSLGGLAGYNEQFF	TGTGCCAGCCGCTCCCTTGGGGGACTAGCGGGTTACAATGAGCAGTTCTTC